The 20 T cell receptor beta chains presented below share a single source sample, sequenced in a study of shared clonotypes between healthy human individuals. Assay: immunoSEQ multiplex PCR; the TCRdb copy retains only in-frame clones and omits some. The sample includes a few million clones, approximately 92% of them seen just once. The sample consisted of naive CD4+ T cells sorted from blood. Documented subset: CD45RA+ positively selected. The receptors come from a man between 18 and 35 years old in good health.

V gene TRBV18 combines with J gene TRBJ2-7; D could derive from TRBD1 or TRBD2 (5 bases each). The V gene's germline CDR1 is KGHSH and CDR2 LQKENI. V was pared by 3 bases and J by 0 bases, with 12 bases between. The CDR3 length is 15 residues. The CDR3: CASSPGTGNSYEQYF. The CDR3 DNA follows: TGTGCCAGCTCACCTGGGACGGGCAACTCCTACGAGCAGTACTTC. The complete variable domain, with remaining parts taken from reference TRBV18 and TRBJ2-7, reads NAGVMQNPRHLVRRRGQEARLRCSPMKGHSHVYWYRQLPEEGLKFMVYLQKENIIDESGMPKERFSAEFPKEGPSILRIQQVVRGDSAAYFCASSPGTGNSYEQYFGPGTRLTVT.

The chain joins TRBV7-9 to TRBJ1-1; D is perhaps TRBD1 (5 bases). V dropped 2 bases and J dropped 7 bases, with 14 bases sitting between them. CDR1 and CDR2 from the germline V gene are SEHNR and FQNEAQ (reference sequence). This CDR3 comprises 14 residues. The CDR3 sequence is CASSLLGSGLEAFF. The CDR3 nucleotides read TGTGCCAGCAGCTTACTTGGATCGGGGCTTGAAGCTTTCTTT.

This clone was picked up a small number of times. The chain links TRBV30 to TRBJ1-1, with D hard to call. Trimming removed 0 bases at V and 1 base at J, with 18 bases between. CDR3 length: 17 amino acids. CDR1 is GTSNPN and CDR2 is SVGIG in the germline V gene (reference sequence). The CDR3 sequence: CAWSVSLRRARNTEAFF. The CDR3, as DNA: TGTGCCTGGAGTGTGAGCCTTCGGAGGGCGAGGAACACTGAAGCTTTCTTT. The entire variable domain, with the rest obtained from reference TRBV30 and TRBJ1-1, is as follows: SQTIHQWPATLVQPVGSPLSLECTVEGTSNPNLYWYRQAAGRGLQLLFYSVGIGQISSEVPQNLSASRPQDRQFILSSKKLLLSDSGFYLCAWSVSLRRARNTEAFFGQGTRLTVV.

This chain links TRBV6-6 with TRBJ2-5; the match to TRBD2 covers 10 bases. This CDR3 has 14 residues. The J segment lost 5 bases and the V segment lost 0 bases, leaving 0 bases of the junction unmatched. Germline assignment: CDR1 MNHNY and CDR2 SVGAGI (reference sequence). CDR3 sequence reads: CASSYSTSGETQYF. CDR3 coding DNA: TGTGCCAGCAGTTACTCGACTAGCGGGGAGACCCAGTACTTC.

The V call is TRBV18, the J call TRBJ1-5; D remains ambiguous. V was trimmed by 3 bases and J by 10 bases, leaving 19 bases between them. The germline V gene has CDR1 KGHSH and CDR2 LQKENI. The CDR3 is 15 residues long. CDR3 protein: CASSPGLVGGQPQHF. Here the CDR3 DNA reads TGTGCCAGCTCACCCGGCTTGGTGGGCGGTCAACCCCAGCATTTT.

The chain couples TRBV6-4 to TRBJ2-1, with TRBD2 identical over 8 bases. With 5 bases clipped from V and 7 bases from J, the junction kept 10 bases outside the gene matches. There are 15 residues in the CDR3. Germline CDR1 is MRHNA and CDR2 is SNTAGT. DNA for the CDR3: TGTGCCAGCAGTCCCCGGGAGGGCCACGGTAATGAGCAGTTCTTC. This sequence encodes CASSPREGHGNEQFF.

The chain carries TRBV10-1 and TRBJ2-5; 9 bases are shared with TRBD1. Germline V gene data show CDR1 as WNHNN and CDR2 as SYGVQD (reference sequence). This CDR3 is 14 amino acids long. With 3 bases clipped from V and 4 bases from J, the junction kept 3 bases outside the gene matches. CDR3 region: CASSDRGQGETQYF. Written as DNA, the CDR3 is TGCGCCAGCAGTGACCGGGGACAGGGAGAGACCCAGTACTTC.

This clone was observed a single time. The J gene is TRBJ2-7, the V gene TRBV7-2; TRBD2 is a possible D gene (6 bases). The germline gives CDR1 SGHTA, CDR2 FQGNSA. This CDR3 has 13 residues. V shed 6 bases and J shed 3 bases, with 12 bases lying between them. This CDR3 is CASRQGGVYEQYF. The CDR3, as DNA: TGTGCCAGCAGACAAGGAGGGGTCTACGAGCAGTACTTC.

Concerning this clone itself: Distinct nucleotide sequences in the sample also encode this CDR3. The CDR3 region is CASSAGTVNTEAFF. CDR3 sequence (DNA): TGTGCCAGCTCAGCCGGGACAGTGAACACTGAAGCTTTCTTT. V and J are TRBV18 and TRBJ1-1; 7 bases agree with TRBD1. This CDR3 contains 14 residues. The germline V gene encodes CDR1 KGHSH and CDR2 LQKENI. V trimming: 5 bases; J trimming: 0 bases; junction bases outside the gene matches: 3.

J is TRBJ2-7 and V is TRBV9; D perhaps matches TRBD1 (6 bases). Germline-derived CDR1 and CDR2 are SGDLS and YYNGEE. This CDR3 is 13 amino acids long. The V end lost 3 bases, the J end lost 3 bases, and 10 bases lay between the germline ends. CDR3 DNA sequence: TGTGCCAGCAGCGCCGAGGGGGTCTACGAGCAGTACTTC. This sequence encodes CASSAEGVYEQYF.

The chain has TRBV19 and TRBJ2-1, with no clear D. This CDR3 has 15 residues. The V gene lost 3 bases and the J gene lost 6 bases, with 15 bases spanning the gap. Per germline, CDR1 LNHDA and CDR2 SQIVND (reference sequence). This chain's CDR3 is CASSIRGNVGNEQFF. The CDR3 region has the DNA TGTGCCAGTAGTATCAGAGGCAATGTGGGCAATGAGCAGTTCTTC. The full variable domain, completed using reference TRBV19 and TRBJ2-1, is DGGITQSPKYLFRKEGQNVTLSCEQNLNHDAMYWYRQDPGQGLRLIYYSQIVNDFQKGDIAEGYSVSREKKESFPLTVTSAQKNPTAFYLCASSIRGNVGNEQFFGPGTRLTVL.

There are a few counts of this clone. The chain couples TRBV10-1 to TRBJ1-6; D uncertain. Germline CDR1 is WNHNN and CDR2 is SYGVQD (reference sequence). This CDR3 comprises 13 residues. Trimming removed 5 bases from V and 7 bases from J, with 9 bases in between. CDR3 nucleotides: TGCGCCAGCAGTCCGGGGTTGAATTCACCCCTCCACTTT. Its protein product is CASSPGLNSPLHF.

In this sample, this clone turned up once. The rearrangement uses TRBV7-9 and TRBJ2-2, with a weak D call TRBD2 (6 bases). V gave up 3 bases and J gave up 1 base, with 12 bases separating them. CDR1 is SEHNR, CDR2 FQNEAQ, per germline (reference sequence). This CDR3 contains 16 residues. CDR3 loop: CASSFRAGMNTGELFF. CDR3 DNA: TGTGCCAGCAGCTTTCGAGCGGGCATGAACACCGGGGAGCTGTTTTTT.

The CDR3 bases are TGTGCCAGCAGTTCGGGACAGTTCTCTGGAAACACCATATATTTT. Amino acid sequence: CASSSGQFSGNTIYF. V gene TRBV6-6 combines with J gene TRBJ1-3, with 7 positions matching TRBD1. The germline CDR1 and CDR2 sequences are MNHNY and SVGAGI (reference sequence). This CDR3 is built from 15 residues. The junction had 3 bases not matched to a gene; V was cut back by 4 bases and J by 0 bases.

In DNA form, the CDR3 reads TGTGCCAGCAGGTTTCTACAGGGGGCCGCCAACGGGGAAGCTTTCTTT. This translates into CASRFLQGAANGEAFF. The chain joins TRBV9 to TRBJ1-1; TRBD1 aligns across 9 bases. Germline assignment: CDR1 SGDLS and CDR2 YYNGEE. V was pared by 5 bases and J by 8 bases, with 16 bases of the junction left unmatched. The CDR3 extends over 16 amino acids.

The chain employs TRBV25-1 and TRBJ1-2; D remains unclear. The length of the CDR3 is 12 residues. The V end was cut by 3 bases, the J end by 5 bases, with 7 bases between. CDR1 is MGHDK and CDR2 is SYGVNS in the germline V gene. The CDR3 nucleotides read TGTGCCAGCAGTGATGGGTATTATGGCTACACCTTC. Protein: CASSDGYYGYTF.

As regards this clone: Within the sample, other DNA sequences also encode this same CDR3. The genes are TRBV5-1 and TRBJ2-7, with TRBD2 matching 12 bases. The CDR3 is 14 amino acids. J lost 5 bases, V lost 4 bases, and 4 bases had no gene match. Germline CDR1 is SGHRS and CDR2 is YFSETQ. The CDR3 protein is CASSLGLAGDEQYF. In nucleotides, the CDR3 is TGCGCCAGCAGCCTGGGACTAGCGGGTGACGAGCAGTACTTC.

For this clone: The junction departs from the called germline gene at one end, perhaps through a read error. V usage is TRBV7-7 and J usage is TRBJ2-6, with 10 bases lining up with TRBD2. The germline V gene has CDR1 SSHAT and CDR2 FNYEAQ (reference sequence). CDR3 length: 20 amino acids. CDR3 coding DNA: TGTGCTAGCAGCCCCCTTATTTCTAGCGGGGGCCTCTCTGGGGCCAACGTCCTGACTTTC. It translates to CASSPLISSGGLSGANVLTF.

This clone was observed a handful of times. This rearrangement joins TRBV11-3 to TRBJ1-2; D perhaps matches TRBD1 (5 bases). The CDR3 runs 12 residues. The germline V gene has CDR1 SGHNT and CDR2 YENEEA. Trimming removed 1 base from V and 12 bases from J, with 12 bases in between. Here the CDR3 reads CASSLVLRGDTF. Written as DNA, the CDR3 is TGTGCCAGCAGCTTAGTACTCCGAGGGGACACCTTC.

On this clone: The sample contains more than one DNA sequence encoding this CDR3. The gene calls are TRBV18 and TRBJ2-2, with TRBD1 identical over 9 bases. This CDR3 region has 15 residues. J lost 1 base, V lost 5 bases, and 2 bases had no gene match. Looked up from germline, CDR1 is KGHSH and CDR2 is LQKENI. This CDR3 reads CASSTGQGNTGELFF. The CDR3 DNA sequence: TGTGCCAGCTCAACGGGACAGGGGAACACCGGGGAGCTGTTTTTT.